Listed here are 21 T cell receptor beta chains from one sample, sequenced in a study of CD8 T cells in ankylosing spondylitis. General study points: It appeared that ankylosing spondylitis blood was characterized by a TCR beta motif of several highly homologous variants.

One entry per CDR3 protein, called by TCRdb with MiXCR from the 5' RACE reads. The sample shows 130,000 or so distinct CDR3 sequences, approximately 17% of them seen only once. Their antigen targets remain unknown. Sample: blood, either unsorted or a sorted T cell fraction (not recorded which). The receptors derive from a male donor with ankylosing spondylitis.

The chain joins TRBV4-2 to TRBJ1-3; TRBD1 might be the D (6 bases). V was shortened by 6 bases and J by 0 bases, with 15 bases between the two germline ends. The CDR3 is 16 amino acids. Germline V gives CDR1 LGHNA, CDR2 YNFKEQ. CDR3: CASSSPKGGSGNTIYF. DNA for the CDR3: TGTGCCAGCAGTTCCCCAAAGGGGGGCTCTGGAAACACCATATATTTT.

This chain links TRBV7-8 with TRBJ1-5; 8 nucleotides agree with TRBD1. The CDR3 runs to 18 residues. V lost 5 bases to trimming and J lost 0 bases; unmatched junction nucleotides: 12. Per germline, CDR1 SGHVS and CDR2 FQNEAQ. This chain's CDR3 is CASSPPGTGSHSNQPQHF. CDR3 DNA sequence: TGTGCCAGCAGCCCCCCCGGGACAGGATCTCATAGCAATCAGCCCCAGCATTTT.

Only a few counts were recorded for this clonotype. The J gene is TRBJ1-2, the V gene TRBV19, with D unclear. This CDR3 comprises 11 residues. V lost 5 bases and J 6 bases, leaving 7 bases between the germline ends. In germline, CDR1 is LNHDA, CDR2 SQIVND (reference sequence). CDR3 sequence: CASSVSNGYTF. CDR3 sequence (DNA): TGTGCCAGTAGTGTCAGTAATGGCTACACCTTC.

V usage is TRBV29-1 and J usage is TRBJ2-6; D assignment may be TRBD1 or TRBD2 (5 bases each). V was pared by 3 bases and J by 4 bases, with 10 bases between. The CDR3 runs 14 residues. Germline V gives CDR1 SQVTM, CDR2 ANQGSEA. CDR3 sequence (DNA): TGCAGCGTTGACTCAGGGACGGGGGCCAACGTCCTGACTTTC. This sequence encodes CSVDSGTGANVLTF.

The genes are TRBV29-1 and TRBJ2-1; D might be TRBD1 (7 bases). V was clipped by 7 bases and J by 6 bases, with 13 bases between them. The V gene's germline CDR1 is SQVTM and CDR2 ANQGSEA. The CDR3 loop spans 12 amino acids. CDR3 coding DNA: TGCAGCGCCCCCCAGGGGGGCAATGAGCAGTTCTTC. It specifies CSAPQGGNEQFF.

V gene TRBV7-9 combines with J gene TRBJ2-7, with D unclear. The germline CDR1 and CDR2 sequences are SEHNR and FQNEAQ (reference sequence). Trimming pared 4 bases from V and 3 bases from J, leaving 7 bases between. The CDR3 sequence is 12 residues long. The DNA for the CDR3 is TGTGCCAGCAGCTCGACAAACTACGAGCAGTACTTC. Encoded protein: CASSSTNYEQYF.

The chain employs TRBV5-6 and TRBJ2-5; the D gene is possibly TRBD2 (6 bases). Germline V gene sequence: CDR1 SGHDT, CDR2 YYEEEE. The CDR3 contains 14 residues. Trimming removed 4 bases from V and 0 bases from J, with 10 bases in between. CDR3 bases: TGTGCCAGCAGCGCGGGACGGTACCAAGAGACCCAGTACTTC. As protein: CASSAGRYQETQYF.

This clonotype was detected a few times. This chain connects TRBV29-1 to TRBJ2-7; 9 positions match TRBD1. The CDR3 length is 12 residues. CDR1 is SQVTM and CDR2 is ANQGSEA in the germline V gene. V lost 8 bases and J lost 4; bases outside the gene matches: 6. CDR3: CSIRGQGYEQYF. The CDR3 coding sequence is TGCAGCATTCGGGGACAGGGTTACGAGCAGTACTTC.

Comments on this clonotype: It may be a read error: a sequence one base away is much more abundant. This CDR3 reads CGVDSGLDIFHEQFF. In DNA, the CDR3 is TGCGGCGTTGATTCGGGACTAGACATTTTCCATGAGCAGTTCTTC. J is TRBJ2-1 and V is TRBV29-1, with 8 bases fitting TRBD2. Germline values: CDR1 SQVTM, CDR2 ANQGSEA. CDR3 length equals 15 residues.

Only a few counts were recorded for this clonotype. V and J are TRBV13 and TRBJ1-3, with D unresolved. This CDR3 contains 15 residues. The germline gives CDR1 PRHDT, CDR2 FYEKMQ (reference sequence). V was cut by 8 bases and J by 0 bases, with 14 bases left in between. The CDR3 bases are TGTGCCAGCTTCGCCCAGGTCCCCTCTGGAAACACCATATATTTT. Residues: CASFAQVPSGNTIYF.

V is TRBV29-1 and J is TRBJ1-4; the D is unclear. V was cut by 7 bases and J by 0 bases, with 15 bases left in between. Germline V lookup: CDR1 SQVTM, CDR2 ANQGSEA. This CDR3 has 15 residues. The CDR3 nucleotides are TGCAGCGCCGGCATAGAGGATTCAACTAATGAAAAACTGTTTTTT. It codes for CSAGIEDSTNEKLFF.

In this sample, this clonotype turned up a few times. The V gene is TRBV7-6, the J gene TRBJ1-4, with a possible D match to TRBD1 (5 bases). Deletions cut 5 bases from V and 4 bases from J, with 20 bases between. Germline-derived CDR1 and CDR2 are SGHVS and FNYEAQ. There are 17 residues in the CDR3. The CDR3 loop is CASSRNRAGSINEKLFF. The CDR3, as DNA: TGTGCCAGCAGCCGAAATCGAGCAGGGTCTATTAATGAAAAACTGTTTTTT. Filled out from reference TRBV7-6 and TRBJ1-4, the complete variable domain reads GAGVSQSPRYKVTKRGQDVALRCDPISGHVSLYWYRQALGQGPEFLTYFNYEAQQDKSGLPNDRFSAERPEGSISTLTIQRTEQRDSAMYRCASSRNRAGSINEKLFFGSGTQLSVL.

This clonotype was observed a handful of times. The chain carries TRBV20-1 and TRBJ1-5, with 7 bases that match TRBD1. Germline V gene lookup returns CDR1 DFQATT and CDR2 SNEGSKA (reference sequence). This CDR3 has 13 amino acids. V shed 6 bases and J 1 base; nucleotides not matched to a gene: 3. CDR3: CSAPGQSNQPQHF. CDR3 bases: TGCAGTGCCCCGGGACAGAGCAATCAGCCCCAGCATTTT.

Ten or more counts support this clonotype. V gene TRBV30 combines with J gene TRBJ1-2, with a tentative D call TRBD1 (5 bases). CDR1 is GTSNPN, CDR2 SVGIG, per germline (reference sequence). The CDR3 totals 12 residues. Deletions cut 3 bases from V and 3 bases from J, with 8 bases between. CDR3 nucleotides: TGTGCCTGGAGCTTAGGGGACTATGGCTACACCTTC. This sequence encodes CAWSLGDYGYTF. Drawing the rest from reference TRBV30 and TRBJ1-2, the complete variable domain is SQTIHQWPATLVQPVGSPLSLECTVEGTSNPNLYWYRQAAGRGLQLLFYSVGIGQISSEVPQNLSASRPQDRQFILSSKKLLLSDSGFYLCAWSLGDYGYTFGSGTRLTVV.

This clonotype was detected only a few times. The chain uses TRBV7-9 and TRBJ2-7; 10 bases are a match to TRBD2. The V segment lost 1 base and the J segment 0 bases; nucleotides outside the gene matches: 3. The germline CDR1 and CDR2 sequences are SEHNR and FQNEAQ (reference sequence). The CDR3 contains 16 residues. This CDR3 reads CASSLDSGGSSYEQYF. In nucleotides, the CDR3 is TGTGCCAGCAGCTTAGATAGCGGGGGGAGCTCCTACGAGCAGTACTTC.

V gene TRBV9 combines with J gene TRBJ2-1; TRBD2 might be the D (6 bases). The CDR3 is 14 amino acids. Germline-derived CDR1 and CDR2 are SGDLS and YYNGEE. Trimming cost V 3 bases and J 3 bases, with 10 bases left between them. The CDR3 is CASSDGTVYNEQFF. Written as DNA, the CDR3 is TGTGCCAGCAGCGATGGGACTGTCTACAATGAGCAGTTCTTC.

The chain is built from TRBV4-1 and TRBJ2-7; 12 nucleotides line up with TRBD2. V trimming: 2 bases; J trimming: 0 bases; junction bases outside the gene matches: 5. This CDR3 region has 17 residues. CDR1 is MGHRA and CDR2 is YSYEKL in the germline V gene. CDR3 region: CASSQPTSGRISYEQYF. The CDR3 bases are TGCGCCAGCAGCCAACCAACTAGCGGGAGGATCTCCTACGAGCAGTACTTC.

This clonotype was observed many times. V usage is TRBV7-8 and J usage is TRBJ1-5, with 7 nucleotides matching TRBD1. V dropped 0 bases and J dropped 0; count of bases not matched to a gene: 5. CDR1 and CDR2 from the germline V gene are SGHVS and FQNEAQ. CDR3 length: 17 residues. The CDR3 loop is CASSLARGQDSNQPQHF. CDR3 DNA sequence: TGTGCCAGCAGCTTAGCAAGAGGACAGGATAGCAATCAGCCCCAGCATTTT.

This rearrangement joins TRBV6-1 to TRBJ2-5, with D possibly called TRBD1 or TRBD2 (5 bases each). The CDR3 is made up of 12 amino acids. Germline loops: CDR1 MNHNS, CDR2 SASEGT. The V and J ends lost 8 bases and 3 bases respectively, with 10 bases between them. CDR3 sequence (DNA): TGTGCCAGCCACGGGACGGAAGAGACCCAGTACTTC. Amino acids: CASHGTEETQYF.

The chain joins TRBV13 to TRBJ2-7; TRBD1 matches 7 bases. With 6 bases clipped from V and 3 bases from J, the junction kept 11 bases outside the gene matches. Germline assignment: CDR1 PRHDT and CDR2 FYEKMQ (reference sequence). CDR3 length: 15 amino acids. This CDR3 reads CASSSDRSRFYEQYF. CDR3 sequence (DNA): TGTGCCAGCAGTTCGGACAGGAGCCGTTTCTACGAGCAGTACTTC.

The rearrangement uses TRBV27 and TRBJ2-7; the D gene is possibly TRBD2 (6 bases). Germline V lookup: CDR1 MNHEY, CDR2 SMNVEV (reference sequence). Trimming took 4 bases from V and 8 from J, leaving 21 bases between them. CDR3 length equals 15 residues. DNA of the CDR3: TGTGCCAGCAGTTCCTACCTCGGGACTCCGTCCCAGCAGTACTTC. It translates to CASSSYLGTPSQQYF.